Below are 30 T cell receptor beta chains sequenced from a single sample in a study of shared T cell receptors in the human thymus. Produced via immunoSEQ multiplex PCR; TCRdb's table is partial and in-frame only. The sample carries hundreds of thousands of clones, 88% recorded once. These same data were also listed under a study on human thymus T cells.

Sequencing was performed on thymocytes. The receptors here all came from a boy younger than two with a congenital heart defect.

This clone showed up just once. The genes are TRBV11-2 and TRBJ2-5, with 11 nucleotides matching TRBD2. CDR1 and CDR2 (germline): SGHAT, FQNNGV. V shed 7 bases and J 4 bases; nucleotides not matched to a gene: 5. The CDR3 contains 14 residues. CDR3 residues: CASTTSGSGETQYF. Here the CDR3 DNA reads TGTGCCAGCACAACTAGCGGGAGCGGAGAGACCCAGTACTTC.

This clone showed up just once. The chain couples TRBV13 to TRBJ2-3; 14 bases match TRBD2. CDR1 PRHDT and CDR2 FYEKMQ come from the germline V gene (reference sequence). Trimming at V came to 4 bases and at J to 6 bases, leaving 6 bases not matched to a gene. This CDR3 comprises 16 residues. CDR3 DNA: TGTGCCAGCAGCTGTGGGACTAGCGGGAGCATGGATACGCAGTATTTT. Amino acids: CASSCGTSGSMDTQYF.

The rearrangement links TRBV9 to TRBJ2-5; 7 positions match TRBD2. The trim removed 0 bases at V and 5 bases at J, leaving 16 bases unmatched. The CDR3 has 18 amino acids. CDR1 SGDLS and CDR2 YYNGEE come from the germline V gene. The CDR3 here is CASSVGWGRAVMGETQYF. As DNA, the CDR3 is TGTGCCAGCAGCGTAGGGTGGGGGAGGGCGGTAATGGGGGAGACCCAGTACTTC.

The rearrangement uses TRBV7-9 and TRBJ2-7, with a weak D call TRBD1 (6 bases). The ends were cut back, 1 base at V and 1 base at J, with 11 bases in the middle. This CDR3 is built from 15 residues. CDR1 is SEHNR, CDR2 FQNEAQ, per germline (reference sequence). The CDR3 DNA follows: TGTGCCAGCAGCTTAGTCAGGGGCGAATCCTACGAGCAGTACTTC. As protein: CASSLVRGESYEQYF.

The chain is built from TRBV11-3 and TRBJ2-5; maybe TRBD1 (5 bases). V was cut by 1 base and J by 5 bases, with 17 bases left in between. Germline V gives CDR1 SGHNT, CDR2 YENEEA. The CDR3 contains 16 residues. The CDR3 is CASSLGHSGLRETQYF. In DNA, the CDR3 is TGTGCCAGCAGCTTAGGCCACTCAGGGTTGCGGGAGACCCAGTACTTC.

This clone was found once. This rearrangement joins TRBV4-3 to TRBJ1-2, with a possible D match to TRBD1 (5 bases). The CDR3 runs 17 residues. Between the trimmed V and J ends, which lost 0 bases and 4 bases, there was a span of 18 bases. Germline V gene lookup returns CDR1 LGHNA and CDR2 YSLEER. The CDR3 here is CASSQDFFGAGGYGYTF. The CDR3 DNA follows: TGCGCCAGCAGCCAAGATTTTTTTGGGGCGGGGGGCTATGGCTACACCTTC.

This clone was found once. The chain employs TRBV5-1 and TRBJ2-3, with D maybe TRBD1 (6 bases). The CDR3 length is 15 residues. Between the trimmed V and J ends, which lost 2 bases and 4 bases, there was a span of 14 bases. Germline-derived CDR1 and CDR2 are SGHRS and YFSETQ. CDR3 amino acids: CASSFRDTRPDTQYF. The CDR3 nucleotides are TGCGCCAGCAGCTTCCGGGACACCCGGCCAGATACGCAGTATTTT.

This chain joins TRBV4-3 and TRBJ2-2, with no clear D. The V gene lost 0 bases and the J gene lost 2 bases, with 10 bases spanning the gap. The germline gives CDR1 LGHNA, CDR2 YSLEER. The CDR3 is 16 residues long. Written as DNA, the CDR3 is TGCGCCAGCAGCCAAGATGCGTTGGGCAACACCGGGGAGCTGTTTTTT. Residues: CASSQDALGNTGELFF.

Remarks on this clone: One end of the junction does not line up with germline, which may come from a read error. Other DNA sequences in this sample translate to the same CDR3. The CDR3 DNA follows: TGCAGCGTGGCCGGACTAGCGGGGCAAGAGACTCAGTACTTC. This gives the protein CSVAGLAGQETQYF. The J gene is TRBJ2-5, the V gene TRBV29-1; 12 bases line up with TRBD2. This CDR3 region has 14 residues. The germline V gene encodes CDR1 SQVTM and CDR2 ANQGSEA.

The rearrangement joins TRBV28 to TRBJ2-7, with 8 bases lining up with TRBD1. The CDR3 length is 15 residues. V gave up 7 bases and J gave up 5 bases; unmatched junction bases: 13. CDR1 is MDHEN and CDR2 is SYDVKM in the germline V gene. The DNA for the CDR3 is TGTGCCAGCACATTCCCAGGGGGCGAAATAGACGAGCAGTACTTC. Translation: CASTFPGGEIDEQYF.

This chain connects TRBV6-4 to TRBJ1-4, with 9 nucleotides matching TRBD1. Germline CDR1 and CDR2: MRHNA and SNTAGT. The CDR3 has 15 residues. Unmatched junction bases numbered 6, after V lost 5 bases and J lost 5 bases. The DNA of the CDR3 is TGTGCCAGCAGTCACAGGGGGCTACCAAATGAAAAACTGTTTTTT. It translates to CASSHRGLPNEKLFF.

The genes are TRBV4-1 and TRBJ1-2; 7 nucleotides match TRBD1. After removal of 2 bases from V and 7 bases from J, the junction contained 7 bases not matched to a gene. The CDR3 extends over 14 amino acids. Per germline, CDR1 MGHRA and CDR2 YSYEKL. For the CDR3, the DNA is TGCGCCAGCAGCCAACACCGGGACAGCGCTGGCTACACCTTC. It is translated as CASSQHRDSAGYTF.

This chain uses TRBV11-2 with TRBJ2-3; D perhaps matches TRBD2 (5 bases). The CDR3 is made up of 17 amino acids. V lost 6 bases and J lost 2, with 21 bases in between. The germline CDR1 and CDR2 sequences are SGHAT and FQNNGV. DNA of the CDR3: TGTGCCAGCAGAACAATGCCCCTAGCTTTTCACACAGATACGCAGTATTTT. Protein product: CASRTMPLAFHTDTQYF.

The chain employs TRBV13 and TRBJ1-1, with D perhaps TRBD1 (6 bases). Trimming left V 7 bases short and J 1 base short, with 25 bases between. CDR3 length equals 18 residues. Germline assignment: CDR1 PRHDT and CDR2 FYEKMQ (reference sequence). This CDR3 is CASKRGGVPGPRNTEAFF. CDR3 DNA sequence: TGTGCCAGCAAGAGGGGGGGGGTACCGGGACCTCGGAACACTGAAGCTTTCTTT. Filled out from reference TRBV13 and TRBJ1-1, the complete variable domain reads AAGVIQSPRHLIKEKRETATLKCYPIPRHDTVYWYQQGPGQDPQFLISFYEKMQSDKGSIPDRFSAQQFSDYHSELNMSSLELGDSALYFCASKRGGVPGPRNTEAFFGQGTRLTVV.

The chain carries TRBV18 and TRBJ1-2; 9 bases align to TRBD1. The CDR3 runs 13 residues. With V trimmed by 6 bases and J by 7 bases, 6 bases remained unmatched. The germline CDR1 and CDR2 sequences are KGHSH and LQKENI. CDR3 nucleotides: TGTGCCAGCTCGCAGGGACAGGGAGGTGGCTACACCTTC. It yields the protein CASSQGQGGGYTF.

This chain connects TRBV19 to TRBJ1-5; D ambiguous. The CDR3 extends over 13 amino acids. In germline, CDR1 is LNHDA, CDR2 SQIVND (reference sequence). V dropped 5 bases and J dropped 7 bases, with 12 bases sitting between them. This chain's CDR3 is CASSRKGEQPQHF. CDR3 DNA sequence: TGTGCCAGTAGTCGGAAGGGAGAGCAGCCCCAGCATTTT.

This clone was picked up one time. The chain has TRBV7-9 and TRBJ2-7; maybe TRBD2 (5 bases). The CDR3 extends over 12 amino acids. Germline V gene lookup returns CDR1 SEHNR and CDR2 FQNEAQ (reference sequence). V was cut by 7 bases and J by 6 bases, with 13 bases left in between. The CDR3 is CASTGAGVEQYF. The DNA for the CDR3 is TGTGCCAGCACGGGTGCGGGTGTCGAGCAGTACTTC.

The J gene is TRBJ2-7, the V gene TRBV30; tentative D call: TRBD2 (6 bases). Trimming took off 0 bases at V and 3 bases at J, with 24 bases between the two ends. The germline gives CDR1 GTSNPN, CDR2 SVGIG (reference sequence). CDR3 length: 18 amino acids. The CDR3 DNA reads TGTGCCTGGAGTGTAAGGTCACTAGCCGTTTACGGGATCTACGAGCAGTACTTC. The encoded protein is CAWSVRSLAVYGIYEQYF.

The chain is built from TRBV18 and TRBJ2-3; possible D gene TRBD2, 5 bases. The ends were cut back, 6 bases at V and 6 bases at J, with 22 bases in the middle. Germline CDR1 reads KGHSH; CDR2 reads LQKENI. The CDR3 totals 16 residues. The CDR3, as DNA: TGTGCCAGCTCCCCAACCACCAGCGGAGCATGGGATACGCAGTATTTT. Translation gives CASSPTTSGAWDTQYF.

The V gene is TRBV30, the J gene TRBJ1-2; 10 bases align to TRBD1. Germline CDR1 and CDR2: GTSNPN and SVGIG (reference sequence). The CDR3 sequence is 12 residues long. The CDR3 loop is CAKDRGKDGYTF. The DNA of the CDR3 is TGTGCTAAGGACAGGGGGAAGGATGGCTACACCTTC.

This chain links TRBV7-9 with TRBJ2-1; 8 positions agree with TRBD1. V was pared by 5 bases and J by 0 bases, with 9 bases of the junction left unmatched. The CDR3 loop spans 17 amino acids. From germline, CDR1 is SEHNR and CDR2 FQNEAQ (reference sequence). The CDR3 protein is CASSPGPDRDSYNEQFF. The CDR3 nucleotides read TGTGCCAGCAGCCCCGGACCGGACAGGGACTCCTACAATGAGCAGTTCTTC. The full variable domain, in which reference TRBV7-9 and TRBJ2-1 provide the parts outside the CDR3, is DTGVSQNPRHKITKRGQNVTFRCDPISEHNRLYWYRQTLGQGPEFLTYFQNEAQLEKSRLLSDRFSAERPKGSFSTLEIQRTEQGDSAMYLCASSPGPDRDSYNEQFFGPGTRLTVL.

This sequence joins TRBV5-6 and TRBJ2-7; no clear D. V gave up 4 bases and J gave up 5 bases, with 19 bases separating them. The CDR3 covers 15 residues. Germline CDR1 is SGHDT and CDR2 is YYEEEE. CDR3: CASSTGTVRSDEQYF. For the CDR3, the DNA is TGTGCCAGCAGCACCGGCACGGTAAGGAGCGACGAGCAGTACTTC.

The chain couples TRBV2 to TRBJ2-1, with 11 bases identical to TRBD2. CDR3 size: 15 residues. V trimming: 6 bases; J trimming: 3 bases; junction bases outside the gene matches: 4. Germline lookup yields CDR1 SNHLY and CDR2 FYNNEI. In DNA, the CDR3 is TGTGCCAGCAGGGAGGGACTAGCGGTCTACAATGAGCAGTTCTTC. Translation: CASREGLAVYNEQFF.

The chain combines TRBV7-9 with TRBJ2-3, with TRBD2 matching over 15 bases. This CDR3 contains 16 residues. The J segment lost 5 bases and the V segment lost 4 bases, leaving 4 bases of the junction unmatched. Per germline, CDR1 SEHNR and CDR2 FQNEAQ (reference sequence). The CDR3 nucleotides are TGTGCCAGCAGCTGGACTAGCGGGAGGGCTTTAGATACGCAGTATTTT. The encoded protein is CASSWTSGRALDTQYF.

The rearrangement joins TRBV13 to TRBJ2-7, with D maybe TRBD1 (6 bases). Trimming shortened V by 7 bases and J by 2 bases, and 15 bases separated the two germline ends. Germline CDR1 is PRHDT and CDR2 is FYEKMQ (reference sequence). There are 14 residues in the CDR3. In DNA, the CDR3 is TGTGCCAGCACCCCGCGACAGGCGGCCTACGAGCAGTACTTC. It encodes CASTPRQAAYEQYF.

The chain carries TRBV10-3 and TRBJ2-6; D is possibly TRBD1 (6 bases). From germline, CDR1 is ENHRY and CDR2 SYGVKD. The CDR3 sequence is 19 residues long. V lost 0 bases and J lost 2, with 17 bases in between. CDR3 region: CAISESGWGNRAGANVLTF. DNA for the CDR3: TGTGCCATCAGTGAGTCAGGATGGGGGAACAGGGCTGGGGCCAACGTCCTGACTTTC.

The chain is built from TRBV5-1 and TRBJ2-1; 8 nucleotides line up with TRBD2. Looked up from germline, CDR1 is SGHRS and CDR2 is YFSETQ. V was pared by 1 base and J by 6 bases, with 9 bases of the junction left unmatched. This CDR3 is 16 amino acids long. Here the CDR3 DNA reads TGCGCCAGCAGCTTGTTCAAAGCGGGAGCGTGCAATGAGCAGTTCTTC. Protein product: CASSLFKAGACNEQFF.

V usage is TRBV10-2 and J usage is TRBJ2-3; 7 bases line up with TRBD2. Germline-derived CDR1 and CDR2 are WSHSY and SAAADI. CDR3 length equals 15 residues. The V gene end was trimmed by 2 bases and the J gene end by 4 bases; junction bases not matched to a gene: 6. The CDR3 DNA reads TGCGCCAGCAGTGAGGGGAGGGCCGGGGCAGATACGCAGTATTTT. Its protein is CASSEGRAGADTQYF.

V usage is TRBV18 and J usage is TRBJ2-7; 9 bases align to TRBD1. Germline lookup yields CDR1 KGHSH and CDR2 LQKENI. J lost 4 bases, V lost 4 bases, and 8 bases had no gene match. The CDR3 extends over 15 amino acids. Here the CDR3 reads CASSHRGRGEYEQYF. The CDR3 region has the DNA TGTGCCAGCTCACACAGGGGGCGCGGAGAATACGAGCAGTACTTC.

This chain joins TRBV5-4 and TRBJ2-1, with 12 bases matching TRBD2. The CDR3 has 16 amino acids. Germline CDR1 reads SGHNT; CDR2 reads YYREEE (reference sequence). The J segment lost 7 bases and the V segment lost 2 bases, leaving 7 bases of the junction unmatched. The CDR3 region is CASSFARGTSGNEQFF. The CDR3 nucleotides read TGTGCCAGCAGCTTCGCTCGTGGGACTAGCGGGAATGAGCAGTTCTTC.